Below are 16 T cell receptor beta chains sequenced from a single sample in a study of shared clonotypes between healthy human individuals. Produced via immunoSEQ multiplex PCR; TCRdb's table is partial and in-frame only. This table has about 1.1 million clones, around 77% appearing once. The material sequenced was memory CD4+ T cells from PBMCs. This sample's subset: CD45RA-negative fraction. All receptors come from a man between 18 and 35 years old in good health. Some clones in this sample may be carry-over from other donors' samples.

For the CDR3, the DNA is TGTGCCAGCGCGGCTGTCACCCAAGAGACCCAGTACTTC. This encodes CASAAVTQETQYF. This chain joins TRBV2 and TRBJ2-5; D remains unclear. Trimming cost V 8 bases and J 1 base, with 11 bases left between them. This CDR3 is built from 13 residues. Per the germline V gene, CDR1 is SNHLY and CDR2 is FYNNEI.

CDR3 sequence reads: CASSSRKDNRETQYF. The CDR3 coding sequence is TGTGCCAGCAGCTCGAGGAAGGATAACAGAGAGACCCAGTACTTC. The J gene is TRBJ2-5, the V gene TRBV5-4; D is uncertain. This CDR3 contains 15 residues. Deletions cut 3 bases from V and 4 bases from J, with 16 bases between. Germline loops: CDR1 SGHNT, CDR2 YYREEE (reference sequence).

The rearrangement links TRBV7-9 to TRBJ2-3; tentatively, D is TRBD1 (5 bases). The CDR3 runs to 14 residues. Trimming shortened V by 5 bases and J by 6 bases, and 15 bases separated the two germline ends. Germline CDR1 and CDR2: SEHNR and FQNEAQ (reference sequence). The DNA for the CDR3 is TGTGCCAGCAGCGGCGGACACCTCCTGGATACGCAGTATTTT. As protein: CASSGGHLLDTQYF.

This rearrangement joins TRBV30 to TRBJ1-1; possible D gene TRBD1, 5 bases. The CDR3 extends over 15 amino acids. In germline, CDR1 is GTSNPN, CDR2 SVGIG (reference sequence). Between the trimmed V and J ends, which lost 0 bases and 11 bases, there was a span of 22 bases. Written as DNA, the CDR3 is TGTGCCTGGAGTGTAAAAGGGGCTGCAAAACGGTCGGCTTTCTTT. It translates to CAWSVKGAAKRSAFF.

The chain combines TRBV30 with TRBJ2-5; D tentatively fits TRBD1 or TRBD2 (5 bases each). Germline loops: CDR1 GTSNPN, CDR2 SVGIG (reference sequence). The length of the CDR3 is 13 residues. Trimming cost V 0 bases and J 8 bases, with 13 bases left between them. The CDR3 protein is CAWSVRGAFTQYF. The CDR3 bases are TGTGCCTGGAGTGTACGAGGGGCCTTTACCCAGTACTTC. The variable domain in full, with the rest retrieved from reference TRBV30 and TRBJ2-5, is SQTIHQWPATLVQPVGSPLSLECTVEGTSNPNLYWYRQAAGRGLQLLFYSVGIGQISSEVPQNLSASRPQDRQFILSSKKLLLSDSGFYLCAWSVRGAFTQYFGPGTRLLVL.

The chain links TRBV11-2 to TRBJ2-7; TRBD1 matches 8 bases. The CDR3 covers 17 residues. J gave up 6 bases and V 5 bases, and 18 bases lay outside the gene matches. The germline CDR1 and CDR2 sequences are SGHAT and FQNNGV. The CDR3 loop is CASSPGGKGTGAGEQYF. CDR3 nucleotide sequence: TGTGCCAGCAGCCCAGGAGGGAAGGGGACAGGCGCCGGCGAGCAGTACTTC.

The genes are TRBV2 and TRBJ2-3, with unresolved D. Trimming stripped 8 bases from V and 0 bases from J, with 6 bases between. The germline gives CDR1 SNHLY, CDR2 FYNNEI. This CDR3 is built from 12 residues. The CDR3: CASRLSTDTQYF. The CDR3 nucleotides read TGTGCCAGCCGACTCAGCACAGATACGCAGTATTTT.

The chain joins TRBV5-1 to TRBJ2-1; 9 nucleotides line up with TRBD2. The CDR3 extends over 15 amino acids. The ends lost 1 base at V and 9 bases at J; junction bases unmatched: 8. In germline, CDR1 is SGHRS, CDR2 YFSETQ. DNA for the CDR3: TGCGCCAGCAGCTTGTCGCGGGAGGGCCGGGGTGAGCAGTTCTTC. This gives the protein CASSLSREGRGEQFF.

This chain joins TRBV7-9 and TRBJ2-5; D unresolved. Per germline, CDR1 SEHNR and CDR2 FQNEAQ (reference sequence). The CDR3 has 14 amino acids. Trimming removed 1 base from V and 3 bases from J, with 9 bases in between. CDR3 nucleotide sequence: TGTGCCAGCAGCTTAGGGGTAGGAGAAGAGACCCAGTACTTC. Its protein product is CASSLGVGEETQYF.

This chain joins TRBV6-6 and TRBJ2-5, with D tentatively TRBD1 (6 bases). Germline V gene sequence: CDR1 MNHNY, CDR2 SVGAGI (reference sequence). V lost 0 bases to trimming and J lost 0 bases, with 8 bases between them. The CDR3 is 15 residues long. This CDR3 reads CASSYSGTNQETQYF. Written as DNA, the CDR3 is TGTGCCAGCAGTTACTCCGGGACAAACCAAGAGACCCAGTACTTC.

This rearrangement joins TRBV28 to TRBJ2-7, with 9 nucleotides matching TRBD1. V lost 11 bases and J lost 8; bases outside the gene matches: 13. The germline V gene encodes CDR1 MDHEN and CDR2 SYDVKM. This CDR3 spans 13 amino acids. CDR3: CALEGQGSSKQYF. CDR3 nucleotides: TGTGCCCTGGAAGGACAGGGGTCGTCAAAGCAGTACTTC.

This chain uses TRBV21-1 with TRBJ2-1; the listed D gene, TRBD2, was not tested against the DNA. TRBV21-1 is a pseudogene. The CDR3 loop spans 15 amino acids. The CDR3 DNA reads as TGTGCCAGCGGCGGGACTAGCGGGAGGGTAGGCGAGCAGTTCTTC. It translates to CASGGTSGRVGEQFF.

With regard to this clone: Other nucleotide sequences in the sample specify the same CDR3. V and J are TRBV9 and TRBJ2-5; D is unclear. Germline-derived CDR1 and CDR2 are SGDLS and YYNGEE. There are 13 residues in the CDR3. Trimming pared 0 bases from V and 4 bases from J, leaving 7 bases between. The CDR3 region is CASSVGSGETQYF. The CDR3 DNA follows: TGTGCCAGCAGCGTAGGGAGTGGAGAGACCCAGTACTTC. The full variable domain, its missing parts supplied by reference TRBV9 and TRBJ2-5, is DSGVTQTPKHLITATGQRVTLRCSPRSGDLSVYWYQQSLDQGLQFLIQYYNGEERAKGNILERFSAQQFPDLHSELNLSSLELGDSALYFCASSVGSGETQYFGPGTRLLVL.

This clone showed up just once. The same CDR3 also results from other DNA sequences found in this sample. J is TRBJ2-7 and V is TRBV2; 7 bases line up with TRBD1. The CDR3 length is 14 residues. V lost 5 bases to trimming and J lost 0 bases; unmatched junction nucleotides: 4. Germline CDR1 SNHLY, CDR2 FYNNEI. For the CDR3, the DNA is TGTGCCAGCAGTTCACAGGGGACCTCCTACGAGCAGTACTTC. As protein: CASSSQGTSYEQYF.

The V gene is TRBV6-4, the J gene TRBJ2-1; 8 positions agree with TRBD2. The ends lost 6 bases at V and 4 bases at J; junction bases unmatched: 8. The CDR3 contains 15 residues. CDR1 MRHNA and CDR2 SNTAGT come from the germline V gene. This CDR3 reads CASRPTSGTYNEQFF. CDR3 DNA sequence: TGTGCCAGCAGACCTACTAGCGGAACTTACAATGAGCAGTTCTTC.

The gene calls are TRBV2 and TRBJ1-1, with D uncertain. V was cut by 3 bases and J by 2 bases, with 7 bases left in between. This CDR3 has 13 amino acids. Germline V lookup: CDR1 SNHLY, CDR2 FYNNEI. CDR3 region: CASSDAVNTEAFF. In DNA, the CDR3 is TGTGCCAGCAGTGATGCAGTAAACACTGAAGCTTTCTTT.